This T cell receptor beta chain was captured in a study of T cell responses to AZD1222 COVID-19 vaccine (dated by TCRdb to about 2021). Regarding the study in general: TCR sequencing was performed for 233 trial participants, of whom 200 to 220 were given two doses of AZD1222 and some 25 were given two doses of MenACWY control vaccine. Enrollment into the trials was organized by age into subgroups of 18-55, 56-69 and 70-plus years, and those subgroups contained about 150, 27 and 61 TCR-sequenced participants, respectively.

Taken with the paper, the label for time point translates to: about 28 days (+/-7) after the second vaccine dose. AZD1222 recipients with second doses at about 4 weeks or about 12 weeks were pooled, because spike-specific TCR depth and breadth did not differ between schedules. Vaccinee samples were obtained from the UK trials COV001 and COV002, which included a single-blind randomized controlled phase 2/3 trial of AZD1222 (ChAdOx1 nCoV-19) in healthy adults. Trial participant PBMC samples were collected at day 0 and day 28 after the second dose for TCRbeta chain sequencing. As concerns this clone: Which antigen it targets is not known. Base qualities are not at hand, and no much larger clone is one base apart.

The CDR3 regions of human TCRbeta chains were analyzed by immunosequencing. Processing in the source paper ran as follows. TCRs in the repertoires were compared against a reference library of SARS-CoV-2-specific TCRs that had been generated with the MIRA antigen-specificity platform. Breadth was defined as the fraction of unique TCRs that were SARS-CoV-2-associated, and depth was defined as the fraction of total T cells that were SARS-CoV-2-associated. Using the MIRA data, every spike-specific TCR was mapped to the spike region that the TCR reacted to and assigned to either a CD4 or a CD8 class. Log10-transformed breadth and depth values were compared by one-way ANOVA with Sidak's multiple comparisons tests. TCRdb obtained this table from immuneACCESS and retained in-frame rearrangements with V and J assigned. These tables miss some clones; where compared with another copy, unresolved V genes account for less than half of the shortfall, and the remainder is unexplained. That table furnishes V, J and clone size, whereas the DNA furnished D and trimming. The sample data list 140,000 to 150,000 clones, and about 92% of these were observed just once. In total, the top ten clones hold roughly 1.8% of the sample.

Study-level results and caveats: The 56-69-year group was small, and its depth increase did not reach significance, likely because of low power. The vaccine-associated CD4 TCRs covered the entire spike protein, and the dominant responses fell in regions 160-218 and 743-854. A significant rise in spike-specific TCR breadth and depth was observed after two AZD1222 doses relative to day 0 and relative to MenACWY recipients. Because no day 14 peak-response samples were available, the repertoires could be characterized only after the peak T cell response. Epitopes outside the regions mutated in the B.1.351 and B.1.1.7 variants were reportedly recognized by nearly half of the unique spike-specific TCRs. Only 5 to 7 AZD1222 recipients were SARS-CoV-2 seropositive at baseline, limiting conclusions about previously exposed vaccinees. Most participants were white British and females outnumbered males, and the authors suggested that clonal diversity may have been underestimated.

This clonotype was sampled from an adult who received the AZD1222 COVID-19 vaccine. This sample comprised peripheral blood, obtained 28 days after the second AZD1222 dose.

In nucleotides, the sequence is TGTGCCAGCAGTTCCGGACAATCGAACTATGGCTACACCTTC. Its translation reads: CASSSGQSNYGYTF. This receptor chain uses TRBV28 and TRBJ1-2; the D gene is possibly TRBD1, with 5 bases matching. Reading from cysteine to phenylalanine, the CDR3 counts 14 amino acids. The CDR3 DNA has 42 bases and is translated from base 1. V sheds 4 bases and J sheds 2 bases, leaving 11 bases between their ends. Via the germline V gene, CDR1 is MDHEN and CDR2 SYDVKM.